The clone carrying this TCR beta chain was found once. Germline CDR1 and CDR2: MDHEN and SYDVKM. CDR3 length: 14 amino acids. V was shortened by 6 bases and J by 6 bases, with 15 bases between the two germline ends. This sample was taken from a study of Ad26.COV2.S vaccination and SARS-CoV-2 variants. The protocol was immunoSEQ multiplex PCR, while the TCRdb copy is restricted to in-frame clones and leaves out a portion. The table records about 460,000 clones, roughly nine tenths of them present only once. Treatment here: about 20 received Ad26.COV2.S at low or high dose, single or two shots; 5 received placebo; per-sample allocation not given. Collection of samples fell on day 63 after the first vaccine or placebo injection.

The source is a person aged 18-60 years who received the Ad26.COV2.S COVID-19 vaccine or a placebo. The chain is built from TRBV28 and TRBJ1-5; perhaps TRBD1 as D (6 bases). The sample consisted of peripheral blood, taken in a trial of Ad26.COV2.S vaccine versus placebo. CDR3 DNA: TGTGCCAGCAGGGATTGGGGGGGCGGTCAGCCCCAGCATTTT. Residues: CASRDWGGGQPQHF.